This T cell receptor beta chain was identified during a study of blood T cell repertoires in COVID-19. About the research overall: Both acute and convalescent COVID-19 samples were obtained from the United States, Italy and Spain. PBMCs, B-cell-depleted T cells, or T cells provided the cDNA or gDNA that made up the material.

During active infection, Seattle patients enrolled and were then monitored through disease. In the source study's methods: Amplification of reference gene primers was used by the study to estimate nucleated cell counts. This table comes from immunoSEQ multiplex PCR, and its TCRdb copy is limited to in-frame clones, with some not included. The V and J calls and the clone size are those of that table, but D and trimming were determined from the DNA. The table has about 69,000 clones, around 86% seen once. The CDR3 runs 15 residues. The J segment lost 0 bases and the V segment lost 7 bases, leaving 9 bases of the junction unmatched. Looked up from germline, CDR1 is SNHLY and CDR2 is FYNNEI.

The chain couples TRBV2 to TRBJ2-7; 7 bases align to TRBD2. The sequence came from a man aged 35-49 years with COVID-19, enrolled during active disease. The sample taken for sequencing was peripheral blood. The DNA of the CDR3 is TGTGCCAGCAAGAGAGAGCGGGATTACTCCTACGAGCAGTACTTC. Its translation is CASKRERDYSYEQYF.